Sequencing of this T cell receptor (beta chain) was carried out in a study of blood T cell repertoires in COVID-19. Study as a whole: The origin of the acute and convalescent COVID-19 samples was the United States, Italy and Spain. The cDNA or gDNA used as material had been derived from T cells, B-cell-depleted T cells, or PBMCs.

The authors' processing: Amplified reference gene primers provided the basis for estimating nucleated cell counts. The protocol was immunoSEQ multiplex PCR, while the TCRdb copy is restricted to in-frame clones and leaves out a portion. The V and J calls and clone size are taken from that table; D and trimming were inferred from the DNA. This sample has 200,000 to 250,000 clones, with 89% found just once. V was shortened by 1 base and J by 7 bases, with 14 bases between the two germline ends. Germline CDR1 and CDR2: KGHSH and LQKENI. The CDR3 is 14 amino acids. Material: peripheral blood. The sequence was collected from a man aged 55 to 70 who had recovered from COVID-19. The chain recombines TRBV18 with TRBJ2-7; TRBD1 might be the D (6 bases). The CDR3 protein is CASSPQYPTGEQYF. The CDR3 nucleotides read TGTGCCAGCTCACCACAGTACCCCACAGGGGAGCAGTACTTC.